A single sample gave rise to the 23 T cell receptor beta chains below, sequenced in a study of graft-versus-host responses after intestinal transplantation. Sequenced by immunoSEQ multiplex PCR; TCRdb stores in-frame clones only, minus some. The data contain about 10,000 clones, under 95% of them seen just once; the ten biggest clones take up 2% to 2.5%. The material sequenced was PBMCs, taken approximately 47 days after intestinal transplant. These receptors were collected from a human patient who received an intestinal transplant, so some T cells may come from the graft donor.

The chain has TRBV7-2 and TRBJ1-3; tentatively, D is TRBD1 (5 bases). The CDR3 spans 17 residues. Per the germline V gene, CDR1 is SGHTA and CDR2 is FQGNSA. The V and J ends lost 2 bases and 4 bases respectively, with 18 bases between them. DNA of the CDR3: TGTGCCAGCAGCTTAATTGACAGCGGTTGGTGGGGAAACACCATATATTTT. It translates to CASSLIDSGWWGNTIYF.

The genes are TRBV6-6 and TRBJ2-5; 9 bases fit TRBD1. Unmatched junction bases numbered 12, after V lost 4 bases and J lost 6 bases. Germline V lookup: CDR1 MNHNY, CDR2 SVGAGI (reference sequence). CDR3 length equals 16 residues. CDR3 amino acids: CASSSSGQGAGKTQYF. CDR3 bases: TGTGCCAGCAGTTCGTCGGGACAGGGCGCTGGAAAGACCCAGTACTTC.

V and J are TRBV5-1 and TRBJ2-7; D might be TRBD1 (7 bases). The CDR3 has 15 residues. The V and J ends lost 1 base and 6 bases respectively, with 17 bases between them. CDR1 and CDR2 from the germline V gene are SGHRS and YFSETQ. The CDR3 region has the DNA TGCGCCAGCAGCTTGACTTCAGGGGGGCCGGGCGAGCAGTACTTC. This codes for CASSLTSGGPGEQYF.

In this sample, this clone turned up a few times. This chain joins TRBV29-1 and TRBJ2-3; 7 bases match TRBD2. Germline V gene sequence: CDR1 SQVTM, CDR2 ANQGSEA. The CDR3 length is 17 residues. Germline trimming cut 7 bases from V and 6 bases from J; bases unmatched to any gene: 22. The CDR3 spells CSEGACRDYTDTDTQYF. CDR3 in DNA: TGCAGCGAAGGGGCGTGCCGGGACTATACAGATACTGATACGCAGTATTTT.

The chain has TRBV14 and TRBJ2-7; no clear D. V lost 0 bases and J 1 base, leaving 4 bases between the germline ends. This CDR3 is 13 amino acids long. CDR1 is SGHDN and CDR2 is FVKESK in the germline V gene. CDR3 in amino acids: CASSQESSYEQYF. The CDR3, as DNA: TGTGCCAGCAGCCAAGAGAGTTCCTACGAGCAGTACTTC.

The rearrangement uses TRBV27 and TRBJ1-1, with 8 nucleotides matching TRBD1. The J segment lost 1 base and the V segment lost 6 bases, leaving 4 bases of the junction unmatched. The germline V gene has CDR1 MNHEY and CDR2 SMNVEV (reference sequence). CDR3 length: 14 residues. The CDR3 spells CASSPGTGNTEAFF. CDR3 DNA: TGTGCCAGCAGCCCGGGGACAGGGAACACTGAAGCTTTCTTT.

This chain joins TRBV27 and TRBJ1-6; D might be TRBD1 (5 bases). Trimming cost V 3 bases and J 8 bases, with 8 bases left between them. The CDR3 totals 13 residues. Germline assignment: CDR1 MNHEY and CDR2 SMNVEV (reference sequence). DNA for the CDR3: TGTGCCAGCAGTTTCGGGGGAGATTCACCCCTCCACTTT. Amino acids: CASSFGGDSPLHF.

This clone has only one observation. The rearrangement joins TRBV5-6 to TRBJ2-7; D may be TRBD1 (5 bases). Per the germline V gene, CDR1 is SGHDT and CDR2 is YYEEEE. The CDR3 consists of 16 residues. The V gene lost 0 bases and the J gene lost 3 bases, with 16 bases spanning the gap. The CDR3 is CASSLGEGDSGYEQYF. Here the CDR3 DNA reads TGTGCCAGCAGCTTGGGTGAAGGGGATTCGGGCTACGAGCAGTACTTC.

This clone was detected once. The V gene is TRBV10-2, the J gene TRBJ2-7, with TRBD2 matching over 8 bases. Germline V gene lookup returns CDR1 WSHSY and CDR2 SAAADI. Trimming at V came to 8 bases and at J to 3 bases, leaving 3 bases not matched to a gene. The CDR3 has 12 amino acids. The CDR3 loop reads CASGLAGYEQYF. The CDR3 DNA follows: TGCGCCAGCGGACTAGCCGGCTACGAGCAGTACTTC.

The chain recombines TRBV4-1 with TRBJ2-3, with D tentatively TRBD1 or TRBD2 (5 bases each). The V and J ends lost 4 bases and 0 bases respectively, with 8 bases between them. Germline CDR1 MGHRA, CDR2 YSYEKL. This CDR3 has 14 amino acids. In DNA, the CDR3 is TGCGCCAGCAGCCCCGGGGCCAGCACAGATACGCAGTATTTT. It is translated as CASSPGASTDTQYF.

The chain joins TRBV6-5 to TRBJ2-1; 10 nucleotides match TRBD2. Germline CDR1 MNHEY, CDR2 SVGAGI. This CDR3 contains 15 residues. The trim removed 2 bases at V and 4 bases at J, leaving 2 bases unmatched. The CDR3 here is CASSYGLAAYNEQFF. CDR3 coding DNA: TGTGCCAGCAGTTACGGACTAGCGGCTTACAATGAGCAGTTCTTC.

The genes are TRBV5-1 and TRBJ2-7; no clear D. Germline values: CDR1 SGHRS, CDR2 YFSETQ. Trimming left V 0 bases short and J 5 bases short, with 12 bases between. The CDR3 runs to 14 residues. The CDR3 is CASSLGRSGDEQYF. In DNA, the CDR3 is TGCGCCAGCAGCTTGGGTCGATCGGGCGACGAGCAGTACTTC.

The rearrangement uses TRBV13 and TRBJ2-7, with a weak D call TRBD1 (5 bases). Germline assignment: CDR1 PRHDT and CDR2 FYEKMQ (reference sequence). The CDR3 extends over 13 amino acids. The V end was cut by 6 bases, the J end by 0 bases, with 9 bases between. CDR3 region: CASRQGSSYEQYF. CDR3 DNA: TGTGCCAGCAGGCAGGGTAGCTCCTACGAGCAGTACTTC. Supplemented by reference TRBV13 and TRBJ2-7, the full variable domain reads AAGVIQSPRHLIKEKRETATLKCYPIPRHDTVYWYQQGPGQDPQFLISFYEKMQSDKGSIPDRFSAQQFSDYHSELNMSSLELGDSALYFCASRQGSSYEQYFGPGTRLTVT.

The CDR3 loop reads CASGLKDWTNTGELFF. In DNA form, the CDR3 reads TGTGCTAGTGGTTTGAAGGATTGGACGAACACCGGGGAGCTGTTTTTT. The chain employs TRBV12-5 and TRBJ2-2; D remains unclear. V lost 2 bases to trimming and J lost 0 bases, with 10 bases between them. The germline V gene encodes CDR1 LGHNT and CDR2 FRNRAP. CDR3 length equals 16 residues. The variable domain in full, completed from reference TRBV12-5 and TRBJ2-2, reads DARVTQTPRHKVTEMGQEVTMRCQPILGHNTVFWYRQTMMQGLELLAYFRNRAPLDDSGMPKDRFSAEMPDATLATLKIQPSEPRDSAVYFCASGLKDWTNTGELFFGEGSRLTVL.

The chain has TRBV7-9 and TRBJ1-4; TRBD1 is a possible D gene (5 bases). Per germline, CDR1 SEHNR and CDR2 FQNEAQ (reference sequence). The CDR3 is made up of 13 amino acids. The germline V and J ends were trimmed by 5 bases and 14 bases, with 18 bases remaining between them. This CDR3 reads CASSPPTDTSLFF. The CDR3 DNA follows: TGTGCCAGCAGCCCCCCAACGGACACGAGTCTGTTTTTT.

The rearrangement uses TRBV9 and TRBJ2-5; possibly TRBD1 or TRBD2 for D (5 bases each). Germline assignment: CDR1 SGDLS and CDR2 YYNGEE. V lost 4 bases and J 5 bases, leaving 15 bases between the germline ends. The CDR3 runs to 14 residues. The DNA for the CDR3 is TGTGCCAGCAGCCCCAGTGGGGGTTGGGAGACCCAGTACTTC. Amino acids: CASSPSGGWETQYF. Full variable domain (outside the CDR3, taken from reference TRBV9 and TRBJ2-5): DSGVTQTPKHLITATGQRVTLRCSPRSGDLSVYWYQQSLDQGLQFLIQYYNGEERAKGNILERFSAQQFPDLHSELNLSSLELGDSALYFCASSPSGGWETQYFGPGTRLLVL.

J is TRBJ2-7 and V is TRBV4-1; D tentatively reads TRBD1 or TRBD2 (5 bases each). The V end lost 0 bases, the J end lost 0 bases, and 12 bases lay between the germline ends. Germline CDR1 and CDR2: MGHRA and YSYEKL. The CDR3 consists of 16 residues. This CDR3 reads CASSQDGTGYSYEQYF. CDR3 coding DNA: TGCGCCAGCAGCCAAGATGGGACGGGGTACTCCTACGAGCAGTACTTC.

The chain links TRBV10-2 to TRBJ2-3; the D is unclear. This CDR3 has 11 residues. Germline V CDR1 and CDR2: WSHSY, SAAADI. Trimming removed 4 bases at V and 6 bases at J, with 5 bases between. The CDR3 nucleotides are TGCGCCAGCAGTGTTACCGATACGCAGTATTTT. Residues: CASSVTDTQYF.

The V and J genes are TRBV19 and TRBJ2-2; possibly TRBD2 for D (6 bases). The CDR3 runs to 14 residues. V was shortened by 5 bases and J by 3 bases, with 10 bases between the two germline ends. Germline assignment: CDR1 LNHDA and CDR2 SQIVND (reference sequence). The CDR3 reads CASSLWDYTGELFF. For the CDR3, the DNA is TGTGCCAGTAGTCTTTGGGACTACACCGGGGAGCTGTTTTTT.

The chain carries TRBV5-1 and TRBJ1-3; D gene unclear. Germline V gene lookup returns CDR1 SGHRS and CDR2 YFSETQ. The CDR3 is made up of 16 amino acids. V was trimmed by 0 bases and J by 0 bases, leaving 10 bases between them. The CDR3 nucleotides read TGCGCCAGCAGCTTGGAGGATCCGACCTCTGGAAACACCATATATTTT. It is translated as CASSLEDPTSGNTIYF.

The chain carries TRBV11-2 and TRBJ2-7; D gene uncertain. Trimming shortened V by 1 base and J by 4 bases, and 5 bases separated the two germline ends. The CDR3 is made up of 12 amino acids. In germline, CDR1 is SGHAT, CDR2 FQNNGV. CDR3: CASSLARYEQYF. CDR3 nucleotide sequence: TGTGCCAGCAGCTTAGCTCGTTACGAGCAGTACTTC.

The rearrangement links TRBV18 to TRBJ2-5; D unclear. Germline V gene sequence: CDR1 KGHSH, CDR2 LQKENI. The CDR3 spans 11 residues. Trimming removed 3 bases from V and 5 bases from J, with 4 bases in between. The DNA for the CDR3 is TGTGCCAGCTCACCCCAGGAGACCCAGTACTTC. It specifies CASSPQETQYF.

The CDR3 DNA sequence: TGTGCCATCCCAGGAGGTGGGGCCAACGTCCTGACTTTC. This encodes CAIPGGGANVLTF. The chain links TRBV2 to TRBJ2-6; weak D call: TRBD2 (5 bases). Trimming took 10 bases from V and 3 from J, leaving 10 bases between them. CDR1 and CDR2 from the germline V gene are SNHLY and FYNNEI. This CDR3 spans 13 amino acids. The full variable domain, rest sourced from reference TRBV2 and TRBJ2-6, is EPEVTQTPSHQVTQMGQEVILRCVPISNHLYFYWYRQILGQKVEFLVSFYNNEISEKSEIFDDQFSVERPDGSNFTLKIRSTKLEDSAMYFCAIPGGGANVLTFGAGSRLTVL.